The next 28 T cell receptor beta chains were all read from a single sample in a study of identical twins. TCRdb redid the calling of the 5' RACE reads with MiXCR, one entry per CDR3 protein. The table records around 200,000 distinct CDR3 sequences, less than 10% of them present only once. Material for sequencing was memory (CD45RO+) T cells sorted from blood. These receptors originate from a woman aged 18-35 years in good health.

The chain links TRBV5-6 to TRBJ2-1; 8 positions match TRBD2. Germline lookup yields CDR1 SGHDT and CDR2 YYEEEE. The CDR3 is 16 amino acids. The V and J ends lost 6 bases and 9 bases, in that order; junction bases with no gene match: 17. The CDR3 loop is CASTLNPGAGVAEQFF. CDR3 in DNA: TGTGCCAGCACTCTAAACCCCGGAGCGGGAGTTGCTGAGCAGTTCTTC.

This clonotype was counted ten times or more. The V gene is TRBV5-1, the J gene TRBJ2-1; 13 bases match TRBD2. The germline gives CDR1 SGHRS, CDR2 YFSETQ. The CDR3 consists of 17 residues. V shed 0 bases and J 0 bases; nucleotides not matched to a gene: 0. The DNA of the CDR3 is TGCGCCAGCAGCTTGGGGACTAGCGGGAGCTCCTACAATGAGCAGTTCTTC. Amino acids: CASSLGTSGSSYNEQFF.

J is TRBJ2-5 and V is TRBV5-1, with D perhaps matching TRBD2 (5 bases). V lost 0 bases to trimming and J lost 5 bases, with 14 bases between them. This CDR3 region has 15 residues. Germline assignment: CDR1 SGHRS and CDR2 YFSETQ. CDR3 loop: CASSLGSSRFETQYF. The CDR3 nucleotides are TGCGCCAGCAGCTTGGGCTCTAGCCGTTTCGAGACCCAGTACTTC.

The J gene is TRBJ2-5, the V gene TRBV5-5; D is unclear. V was pared by 4 bases and J by 0 bases, with 7 bases between. The germline CDR1 and CDR2 sequences are SGHKS and YYEKEE (reference sequence). The CDR3 runs to 13 residues. The chain's CDR3 is CASSRLYQETQYF. In DNA form, the CDR3 reads TGTGCCAGCAGCCGACTTTACCAAGAGACCCAGTACTTC. Full variable domain (remainder filled in from reference TRBV5-5 and TRBJ2-5): DAGVTQSPTHLIKTRGQQVTLRCSPISGHKSVSWYQQVLGQGPQFIFQYYEKEERGRGNFPDRFSARQFPNYSSELNVNALLLGDSALYLCASSRLYQETQYFGPGTRLLVL.

This chain links TRBV11-2 with TRBJ1-1; D possibly corresponds to TRBD1 (5 bases). This CDR3 spans 16 amino acids. Trimming left V 1 base short and J 4 bases short, with 16 bases between. Germline V gene data show CDR1 as SGHAT and CDR2 as FQNNGV. In DNA, the CDR3 is TGTGCCAGCAGCTTAGGAGGCAGGGTCGGGATCACTGAAGCTTTCTTT. This codes for CASSLGGRVGITEAFF. Together with reference TRBV11-2 and TRBJ1-1, the CDR3 gives the full variable domain: EAGVAQSPRYKIIEKRQSVAFWCNPISGHATLYWYQQILGQGPKLLIQFQNNGVVDDSQLPKDRFSAERLKGVDSTLKIQPAKLEDSAVYLCASSLGGRVGITEAFFGQGTRLTVV.

This clonotype was recorded a few times. The chain employs TRBV13 and TRBJ2-5, with 9 positions matching TRBD2. The CDR3 is 18 residues long. The V gene end was trimmed by 2 bases and the J gene end by 7 bases; junction bases not matched to a gene: 17. Per germline, CDR1 PRHDT and CDR2 FYEKMQ (reference sequence). CDR3 in amino acids: CASSLFGQRGAGGATQYF. The CDR3 coding sequence is TGTGCCAGCAGCTTATTCGGGCAGCGGGGGGCCGGGGGCGCGACCCAGTACTTC. The complete variable domain, with remaining parts taken from reference TRBV13 and TRBJ2-5, reads AAGVIQSPRHLIKEKRETATLKCYPIPRHDTVYWYQQGPGQDPQFLISFYEKMQSDKGSIPDRFSAQQFSDYHSELNMSSLELGDSALYFCASSLFGQRGAGGATQYFGPGTRLLVL.

This clonotype appeared many times. The CDR3 region has the DNA TGTGCCAGCAGCTTAGATCTGATTGCGCGGGGGGGAGATACGCAGTATTTT. Encoded protein: CASSLDLIARGGDTQYF. The chain links TRBV11-3 to TRBJ2-3; 9 nucleotides agree with TRBD2. V was clipped by 0 bases and J by 5 bases; unmatched bases: 9. The length of the CDR3 is 17 residues. Germline V CDR1 and CDR2: SGHNT, YENEEA.

The chain joins TRBV12-3 or TRBV12-4 to TRBJ2-1, with D uncertain. Trimming took off 3 bases at V and 10 bases at J, with 10 bases between the two ends. The CDR3 extends over 12 amino acids. The CDR3 sequence is CASSFQASEQFF. In DNA form, the CDR3 reads TGTGCCAGCAGTTTTCAGGCGTCCGAGCAGTTCTTC.

This clonotype was observed a handful of times. CDR3 nucleotides: TGTGCCAGCTCACCAACTGCAGACTCCTACGAGCAGTACTTC. It yields the protein CASSPTADSYEQYF. The rearrangement links TRBV18 to TRBJ2-7; no firm D call. V lost 2 bases and J 0 bases, leaving 8 bases between the germline ends. Germline CDR1 reads KGHSH; CDR2 reads LQKENI. The CDR3 consists of 14 residues.

This clonotype was counted a few times. CDR3 loop: CASSFERGAPLHF. For the CDR3, the DNA is TGCGCCAGCAGCTTTGAAAGGGGGGCACCCCTCCACTTT. The V gene is TRBV5-1, the J gene TRBJ1-6, with a tentative D call TRBD1 (6 bases). The CDR3 length is 13 residues. Germline lookup yields CDR1 SGHRS and CDR2 YFSETQ. V lost 2 bases to trimming and J lost 11 bases, with 11 bases between them.

The gene calls are TRBV7-8 and TRBJ2-1, with 16 positions matching TRBD2. Losses at the gene ends were 4 bases for V and 8 bases for J; bases not matched to a gene: 5. Germline values: CDR1 SGHVS, CDR2 FQNEAQ. This CDR3 comprises 16 residues. The CDR3 reads CASSSGTSGGAYEQFF. As DNA, the CDR3 is TGTGCCAGCAGCTCAGGGACTAGCGGGGGGGCCTATGAGCAGTTCTTC.

This clonotype was seen at least ten times. This rearrangement joins TRBV6-6 to TRBJ2-2, with D unclear. Germline V gene lookup returns CDR1 MNHNY and CDR2 SVGAGI (reference sequence). The ends were cut back, 8 bases at V and 3 bases at J, with 7 bases in the middle. The CDR3 consists of 12 residues. For the CDR3, the DNA is TGTGCCAGCCGGTGGGACACCGGGGAGCTGTTTTTT. This codes for CASRWDTGELFF.

This clonotype was seen ten or more times. The chain is built from TRBV5-4 and TRBJ1-2; D may be TRBD1 (5 bases). Germline V gives CDR1 SGHNT, CDR2 YYREEE (reference sequence). This CDR3 has 16 amino acids. V was trimmed by 1 base and J by 2 bases, leaving 15 bases between them. DNA of the CDR3: TGTGCCAGCAGCTTGTCTGCGACAGCGAGAAACTATGGCTACACCTTC. It specifies CASSLSATARNYGYTF.

This rearrangement joins TRBV5-1 to TRBJ1-2; D gene uncertain. The ends were cut back, 3 bases at V and 4 bases at J, with 10 bases in the middle. The CDR3 has 13 amino acids. CDR1 and CDR2 from the germline V gene are SGHRS and YFSETQ. The chain's CDR3 is CASSWKATYGYTF. The CDR3 nucleotides read TGCGCCAGCAGCTGGAAGGCGACCTATGGCTACACCTTC. Variable domain in full (rest from reference TRBV5-1 and TRBJ1-2): KAGVTQTPRYLIKTRGQQVTLSCSPISGHRSVSWYQQTPGQGLQFLFEYFSETQRNKGNFPGRFSGRQFSNSRSEMNVSTLELGDSALYLCASSWKATYGYTFGSGTRLTVV.

The chain couples TRBV11-2 to TRBJ2-1; D is possibly TRBD1 (5 bases). This CDR3 has 15 amino acids. V dropped 2 bases and J dropped 4 bases, with 12 bases sitting between them. From germline, CDR1 is SGHAT and CDR2 FQNNGV. CDR3 bases: TGTGCCAGCAGCTTAATCAGGGATACGTACAATGAGCAGTTCTTC. Translating gives CASSLIRDTYNEQFF.

In its sample, this clonotype was seen many times. The chain is built from TRBV20-1 and TRBJ2-5, with D possibly TRBD1 on 6 matching bases. The CDR3 has 13 residues. Trimming removed 5 bases at V and 3 bases at J, with 13 bases between. Germline assignment: CDR1 DFQATT and CDR2 SNEGSKA (reference sequence). CDR3 DNA sequence: TGCAGTGCTCACAGGGTGGGGGAAGAGACCCAGTACTTC. It codes for CSAHRVGEETQYF.

The V call is TRBV27, the J call TRBJ2-7, with TRBD1 identical over 8 bases. The CDR3 is 14 amino acids. Germline CDR1 and CDR2: MNHEY and SMNVEV (reference sequence). The ends lost 2 bases at V and 3 bases at J; junction bases unmatched: 3. DNA of the CDR3: TGTGCCAGCAGTTTAAGGGACAGGATCTACGAGCAGTACTTC. As protein: CASSLRDRIYEQYF.

The chain has TRBV14 and TRBJ2-2; 8 bases fit TRBD1. This CDR3 is 16 amino acids long. V was clipped by 2 bases and J by 3 bases; unmatched bases: 5. Germline-derived CDR1 and CDR2 are SGHDN and FVKESK. The CDR3 is CASSQHRGIYTGELFF. The DNA for the CDR3 is TGTGCCAGCAGCCAACACAGGGGGATTTACACCGGGGAGCTGTTTTTT.

Ten or more counts support this clonotype. The chain uses TRBV12-3 or TRBV12-4 and TRBJ2-3, with TRBD2 as a possible D gene (6 bases). This CDR3 has 14 amino acids. Trimming stripped 3 bases from V and 6 bases from J, with 13 bases between. DNA for the CDR3: TGTGCCAGCAGTTTTGTTAATGGGGGGGATACGCAGTATTTT. Encoded protein: CASSFVNGGDTQYF.

V and J are TRBV12-3 or TRBV12-4 and TRBJ1-3, with D possibly being TRBD1 (5 bases). CDR3 length: 14 residues. Trimming took off 2 bases at V and 5 bases at J, with 10 bases between the two ends. CDR3 protein: CASSLKQGRNTIYF. The CDR3, as DNA: TGTGCCAGCAGTTTAAAGCAGGGACGAAACACCATATATTTT.

Ten or more counts support this clonotype. The chain recombines TRBV5-1 with TRBJ2-1; TRBD2 matches at 8 bases. Germline V gene data show CDR1 as SGHRS and CDR2 as YFSETQ. The junction had 9 bases not matched to a gene; V was cut back by 6 bases and J by 4 bases. CDR3 length equals 15 residues. As DNA, the CDR3 is TGCGCCAGCAACAGTGGCGGGGGGACTTACAATGAGCAGTTCTTC. Its translation: CASNSGGGTYNEQFF.

This clonotype was recorded at least ten times. The chain links TRBV6-5 to TRBJ1-1; D gene ambiguous. V was cut by 4 bases and J by 4 bases, with 10 bases left in between. The germline V gene encodes CDR1 MNHEY and CDR2 SVGAGI. CDR3 length equals 13 residues. Written as DNA, the CDR3 is TGTGCCAGCAGTTTCGGACTGGGCACTGAAGCTTTCTTT. It yields the protein CASSFGLGTEAFF.

This clonotype is termed medium-sized. The chain employs TRBV12-3 or TRBV12-4 and TRBJ2-2; D is perhaps TRBD2 (7 bases). The germline V and J ends were trimmed by 2 bases and 4 bases, with 11 bases remaining between them. CDR3 length equals 15 residues. CDR3 in DNA: TGTGCCAGCAGTTTACGGGGGGCGGTCACCGGGGAGCTGTTTTTT. As protein: CASSLRGAVTGELFF.

This clonotype was counted many times. The chain combines TRBV29-1 with TRBJ2-3; a weak D match, TRBD1 (5 bases). Trimming cost V 3 bases and J 1 base, with 14 bases left between them. CDR3 length: 15 amino acids. Germline CDR1 is SQVTM and CDR2 is ANQGSEA. The CDR3: CSVDYRHEGTDTQYF. CDR3 DNA: TGCAGCGTTGACTACAGGCACGAGGGCACAGATACGCAGTATTTT.

This clonotype showed up many times. This sequence joins TRBV7-9 and TRBJ2-1; the D is unclear. V dropped 0 bases and J dropped 8 bases, with 11 bases sitting between them. The CDR3 runs to 14 residues. Germline-derived CDR1 and CDR2 are SEHNR and FQNEAQ (reference sequence). CDR3 sequence reads: CASSLATDKDEQFF. CDR3 coding DNA: TGTGCCAGCAGCTTAGCGACGGATAAGGATGAGCAGTTCTTC. The whole variable domain, remainder taken from reference TRBV7-9 and TRBJ2-1, is DTGVSQNPRHKITKRGQNVTFRCDPISEHNRLYWYRQTLGQGPEFLTYFQNEAQLEKSRLLSDRFSAERPKGSFSTLEIQRTEQGDSAMYLCASSLATDKDEQFFGPGTRLTVL.

The sample holds many counts of this clonotype. The chain uses TRBV29-1 and TRBJ2-7, with TRBD1 matching over 7 bases. Germline V gene sequence: CDR1 SQVTM, CDR2 ANQGSEA. The CDR3 spans 13 residues. V was pared by 1 base and J by 5 bases, with 5 bases of the junction left unmatched. The CDR3 here is CSVEGQGRNEQYF. The CDR3 region has the DNA TGCAGCGTTGAAGGACAGGGAAGAAACGAGCAGTACTTC.

There are a few counts of this clonotype. The V and J genes are TRBV10-2 and TRBJ2-3; TRBD2 matches at 7 bases. Per the germline V gene, CDR1 is WSHSY and CDR2 is SAAADI. V shed 8 bases and J 6 bases; nucleotides not matched to a gene: 14. The CDR3 consists of 15 residues. The chain's CDR3 is CASVLGRAGEDTQYF. The DNA of the CDR3 is TGCGCCAGCGTCCTGGGACGGGCGGGGGAGGATACGCAGTATTTT.

This clonotype showed up just a few times. J is TRBJ2-5 and V is TRBV9, with D perhaps matching TRBD2 (6 bases). V was cut by 2 bases and J by 4 bases, with 9 bases left in between. The CDR3 contains 13 residues. Germline V gives CDR1 SGDLS, CDR2 YYNGEE. The CDR3 coding sequence is TGTGCCAGCAGCGTGATGGGGGGAGAGACCCAGTACTTC. Its protein product is CASSVMGGETQYF.